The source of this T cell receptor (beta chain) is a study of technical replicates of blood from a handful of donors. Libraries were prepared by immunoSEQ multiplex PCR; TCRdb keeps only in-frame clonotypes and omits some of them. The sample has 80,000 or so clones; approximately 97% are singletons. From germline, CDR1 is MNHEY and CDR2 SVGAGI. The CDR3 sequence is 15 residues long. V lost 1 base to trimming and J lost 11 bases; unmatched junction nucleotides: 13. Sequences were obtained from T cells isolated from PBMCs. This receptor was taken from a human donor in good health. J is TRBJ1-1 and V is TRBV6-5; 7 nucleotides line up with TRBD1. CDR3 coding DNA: TGTGCCAGCAGTTACTTCGGGACAGTTGGGGAAAGGGCTTTCTTT. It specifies CASSYFGTVGERAFF.